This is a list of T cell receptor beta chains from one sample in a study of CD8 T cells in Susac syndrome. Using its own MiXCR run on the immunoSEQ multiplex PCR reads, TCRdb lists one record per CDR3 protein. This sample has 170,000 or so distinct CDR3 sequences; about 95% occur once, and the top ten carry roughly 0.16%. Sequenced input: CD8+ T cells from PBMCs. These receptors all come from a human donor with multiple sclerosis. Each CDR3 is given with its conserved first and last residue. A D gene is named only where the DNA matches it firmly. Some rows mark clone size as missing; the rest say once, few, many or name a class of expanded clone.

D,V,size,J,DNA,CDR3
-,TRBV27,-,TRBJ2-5,TGTGCCAGCAGCCCCATGCCCTCTCAAGAGACCCAGTACTTC,CASSPMPSQETQYF
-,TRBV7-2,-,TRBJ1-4,TGTGCCAGCAGCCCCTCTCTGGTTGCAACTAATGAAAAACTGTTTTTT,CASSPSLVATNEKLFF
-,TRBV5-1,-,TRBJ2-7,TGCGCCAGCAGCCCCATGGGGTACGAGCAGTACTTC,CASSPMGYEQYF
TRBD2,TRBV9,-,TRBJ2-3,TGTGCCAGCAGCGTAGGTTGGGGACTAGGGGAAGATACGCAGTATTTT,CASSVGWGLGEDTQYF
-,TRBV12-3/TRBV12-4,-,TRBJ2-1,TGTGCCAGCAGTGACGGGACCCAGCAGTTCTTC,CASSDGTQQFF
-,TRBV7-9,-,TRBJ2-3,TGTGCCAGCAGCTTACCCTCGACCACAGATACGCAGTATTTT,CASSLPSTTDTQYF
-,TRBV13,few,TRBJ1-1,TGTGCCAGCAGCTTCCGTGGGACTGAAGCTTTCTTT,CASSFRGTEAFF
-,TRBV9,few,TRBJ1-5,TGTGCCAGCAGCCCGGGCGGCCTTCAGCCCCAGCATTTT,CASSPGGLQPQHF
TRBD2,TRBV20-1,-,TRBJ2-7,TGCAGTGCTGTACTAGCGGGAACTTCCTACGAGCAGTACTTC,CSAVLAGTSYEQYF
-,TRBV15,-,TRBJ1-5,TGTGCCACCAGCAGAGATCAGGGTGCCCCAAAGGCCCAGCATTTT,CATSRDQGAPKAQHF
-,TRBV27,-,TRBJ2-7,TGTGCCAGCAGTTTATCGTTAGCGACCTCCTACGAGCAGTACTTC,CASSLSLATSYEQYF
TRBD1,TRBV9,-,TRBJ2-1,TGTGCCAGCAGCGTAGAGGGGGCCTTCTACAATGAGCAGTTCTTC,CASSVEGAFYNEQFF
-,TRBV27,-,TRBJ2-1,TGTGCCAGCAGTTTATCGGGCTTTGTTGAGCAGTTCTTC,CASSLSGFVEQFF
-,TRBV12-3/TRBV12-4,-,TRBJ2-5,TGTGCCAGCAGCTTCCGAGAGACCCAGTACTTC,CASSFRETQYF
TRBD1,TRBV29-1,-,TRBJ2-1,TGCAGCGGTAAACAGGGGGCGAAGCCAAACAATGAGCAGTTCTTC,CSGKQGAKPNNEQFF
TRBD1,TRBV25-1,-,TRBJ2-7,TGTGCCAGCAGTGAATGGGGGACAGGGGTTACCTACGAGCAGTACTTC,CASSEWGTGVTYEQYF
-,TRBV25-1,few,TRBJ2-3,TGTGCCAGCAGTGAATCAGATACGCAGTATTTT,CASSESDTQYF
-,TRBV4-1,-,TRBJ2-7,TGCGCCAGCAGCCAACGGAGGACGGACCTGGAGCAGTACTTC,CASSQRRTDLEQYF
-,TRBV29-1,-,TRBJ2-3,TGCAGCGCCGAGGTCAGGCTGGGAGATACGCAGTATTTT,CSAEVRLGDTQYF
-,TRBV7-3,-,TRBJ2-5,TGTGCCAGCAGCCCATACAGGAGCCCCCAAGAGACCCAGTACTTC,CASSPYRSPQETQYF
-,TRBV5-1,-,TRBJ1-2,TGCGCCAGCAGCTTGGAGCGTAGGGACTATGGCTACACCTTC,CASSLERRDYGYTF
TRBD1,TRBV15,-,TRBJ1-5,TGTGCCACCAGCATAAAGACAGGGTTTGATGATCAGCCCCAGCATTTT,CATSIKTGFDDQPQHF
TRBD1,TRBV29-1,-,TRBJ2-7,TGCAGCGCCTCCGGGACAGGTAACGAGCAGTACTTC,CSASGTGNEQYF
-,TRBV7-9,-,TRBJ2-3,TGTGCCAGCTCCCGACCGGGCACAGATACGCAGTATTTT,CASSRPGTDTQYF
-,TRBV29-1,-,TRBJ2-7,TGCAGCGTTGAAGGCTCGACGGGCCTTAGATCCTACGAGCAGTACTTC,CSVEGSTGLRSYEQYF
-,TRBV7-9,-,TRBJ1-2,TGTGCCAGCAGCTTGGGGGCCGCTAACTATGGCTACACCTTC,CASSLGAANYGYTF
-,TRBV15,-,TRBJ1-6,TGTGCCACCAGCAGAGATGAGACATCGGCGGCACCCCTCCACTTT,CATSRDETSAAPLHF
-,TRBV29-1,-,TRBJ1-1,TGCAGCGTTTCCAAGGGTGGAGCTTTCTTT,CSVSKGGAFF
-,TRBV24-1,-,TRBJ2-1,TGTGCCACCAGTGATGCCGACGGTAGCAATGAGCAGTTCTTC,CATSDADGSNEQFF
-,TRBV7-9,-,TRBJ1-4,TGTGCCAGCAGCAACCAGAATGAAAAACTGTTTTTT,CASSNQNEKLFF
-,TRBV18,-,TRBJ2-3,TGTGCCTCCCGGTTAGGTGCGGATACGCAGTATTTT,CASRLGADTQYF
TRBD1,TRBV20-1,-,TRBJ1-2,TGCAGTGCTAGAGGTCCCGGGACAGCGATTTCCACCTTC,CSARGPGTAISTF
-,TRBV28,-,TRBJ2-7,TGTGCCAGCAGTTTAACAGGGAGGTACGAGCAGTACTTC,CASSLTGRYEQYF
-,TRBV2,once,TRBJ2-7,TGTGCCAGCATCGAACGACACCCTAGGGAGCAGTACTTC,CASIERHPREQYF
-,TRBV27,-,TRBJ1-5,TGTGCCAGCAGTTTGGGTAGGGGTTATAGCAATCAGCCCCAGCATTTT,CASSLGRGYSNQPQHF
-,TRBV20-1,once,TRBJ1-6,TGCAGTGCTAGAGATCTACCCGTCAGGGGAAGTTCACCCCTCCACTTT,CSARDLPVRGSSPLHF
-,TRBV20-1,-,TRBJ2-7,TGCAGTGCTAGAGTAGGAGAGTACGAGCAGTACTTC,CSARVGEYEQYF
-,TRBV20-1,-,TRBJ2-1,TGCAGTGCTAGAGAACCGGACAGTTCTGAGCAGTTCTTC,CSAREPDSSEQFF
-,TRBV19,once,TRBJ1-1,TGTGCCAGTAGTACAGCGAACACTGAAGCTTTCTTT,CASSTANTEAFF
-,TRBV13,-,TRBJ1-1,TGTGCCAGCAGCCCGACACAGTACACTGAAGCTTTCTTT,CASSPTQYTEAFF
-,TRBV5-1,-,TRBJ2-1,TGCGCCAGCAGTCTCAATCTGGGGCTAGCGCTGTACAATGAGCAGTTCTTC,CASSLNLGLALYNEQFF
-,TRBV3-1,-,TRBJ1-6,TGTGCCAGCAGCACACAGGACTATAATTCACCCCTCCACTTT,CASSTQDYNSPLHF
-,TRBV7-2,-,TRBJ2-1,TGTGCCAGCAGCTTCGAAGGATGGCAGGGCTCCTACAATGAGCAGTTCTTC,CASSFEGWQGSYNEQFF
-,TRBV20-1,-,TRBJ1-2,TGCAGTGCTAAGAGGACGGGATTTAACTATGGCTACACCTTC,CSAKRTGFNYGYTF
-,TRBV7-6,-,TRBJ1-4,TGTGCCAGCAGCGAAATAATGGCCGCAAGAGGGGAAAAACTGTTTTTT,CASSEIMAARGEKLFF
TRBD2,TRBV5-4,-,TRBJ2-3,TGTGCCAGCAGCTCCAAGACTAGCGGGGGAGCTTCCACTTTT,CASSSKTSGGASTF
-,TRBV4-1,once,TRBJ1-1,TGCGCCAGCAGCCAAGGGGACATGAACACTGAAGCTTTCTTT,CASSQGDMNTEAFF
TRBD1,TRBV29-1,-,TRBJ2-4,TGCAGCGCCCTGGGGGACAGAGCGGTTCAGTACTTC,CSALGDRAVQYF
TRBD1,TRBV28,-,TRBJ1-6,TGTGCCAGCAGGGACAGGGAGAATTCACCCCTCCACTTT,CASRDRENSPLHF
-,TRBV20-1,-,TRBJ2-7,TGCAGTGCTGAGGGCGGGGACAGATACGAGCAGTACTTC,CSAEGGDRYEQYF
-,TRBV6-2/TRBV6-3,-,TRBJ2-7,TGTGCCAGTTCCCCGCGGGATTCAACCTACGAGCAGTACTTC,CASSPRDSTYEQYF
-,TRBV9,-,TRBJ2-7,TGTGCCAGCAGCGTACCCGAGCAGTACTTC,CASSVPEQYF
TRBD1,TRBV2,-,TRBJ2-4,TGTGCCAGCAGTGAATGGAGGACAGGGGCCCAAAACATTCAGTACTTC,CASSEWRTGAQNIQYF